These T cell receptor beta chains were read from a single sample in a study of patients and donors after allogeneic stem cell transplantation. MiXCR, applied by TCRdb to the RT-PCR reads, yields one record per CDR3 protein. This table has roughly 190,000 distinct CDR3 sequences, 35% to 50% appearing once. The source material was blood, either unsorted or a sorted T cell fraction (not recorded which). These receptors were collected from a human donor who was either an allogeneic HSCT recipient or a stem cell or donor lymphocyte infusion donor (not recorded which). It is not recorded whose cells these are; they may come from a transplant donor. Both conserved end residues are part of each CDR3. D genes are given only for firm matches. Size is stated for part of the rows, as once, few or many counts, or as a class when the clone is expanded.

>.|TRBJ1-2|TRBV5-6|.
CASSPRDNYGYTF
TGTGCCAGCAGCCCACGGGATAACTATGGCTACACCTTC
>TRBD2|TRBJ2-3|TRBV7-6|.
CASSFKGWREETSTDTQYF
TGTGCCAGCAGCTTTAAGGGTTGGCGGGAGGAAACTAGCACAGATACGCAGTATTTT
>.|TRBJ2-7|TRBV27|.
CASSLLQGFYEQYF
TGTGCCAGCAGTTTACTCCAGGGATTCTACGAGCAGTACTTC
>.|TRBJ1-2|TRBV7-8|few
CASSSIYGYTF
TGTGCCAGCAGCTCCATCTATGGCTACACCTTC
>.|TRBJ1-1|TRBV7-2|.
CASSLGTRAFF
TGTGCCAGCAGCTTAGGGACACGGGCTTTCTTT
>.|TRBJ1-5|TRBV20-1|.
CSARVRSNQPQHF
TGCAGTGCTAGAGTCCGGAGCAATCAGCCCCAGCATTTT
>.|TRBJ1-1|TRBV5-1|.
CASSLEGYFTEAFF
TGCGCCAGCAGCTTGGAAGGGTACTTCACTGAAGCTTTCTTT
>.|TRBJ2-6|TRBV2|.
CASGPWGASGANVLTF
TGTGCCAGCGGCCCGTGGGGGGCCTCTGGGGCCAACGTCCTGACTTTC
>.|TRBJ1-2|TRBV5-8|few
CASSVPGGNGYTF
TGTGCCAGCAGCGTGCCGGGAGGCAATGGCTACACCTTC
>.|TRBJ2-3|TRBV12-3/TRBV12-4|few
CASSLTSTDTQYF
TGTGCCAGCAGTTTGACTAGCACAGATACGCAGTATTTT
>TRBD1|TRBJ1-2|TRBV12-3/TRBV12-4|.
CASSLQGVNGYTF
TGTGCCAGCAGTTTACAGGGGGTGAATGGCTACACCTTC
>.|TRBJ2-7|TRBV28|.
CASRAPGTASYEQYF
TGTGCCAGCAGAGCCCCCGGGACGGCCTCCTACGAGCAGTACTTC
>.|TRBJ1-2|TRBV12-3/TRBV12-4|.
CASSSGTHYTF
TGTGCCAGCAGTTCGGGGACACACTACACCTTC
>.|TRBJ2-1|TRBV7-9|.
CASSSASMGEQFF
TGTGCCAGCAGCTCCGCTTCGATGGGGGAGCAGTTCTTC
>TRBD1|TRBJ1-5|TRBV7-8|few
CASSLETGSRPQHF
TGTGCCAGCAGCCTAGAGACAGGGTCGAGGCCCCAGCATTTT
>.|TRBJ1-3|TRBV12-3/TRBV12-4|few
CASTFATRSGNTIYF
TGTGCCAGCACCTTCGCAACTCGCTCTGGAAACACCATATATTTT
>.|TRBJ2-2|TRBV6-5|few
CASALEGTGELFF
TGTGCCAGCGCCCTTGAGGGCACCGGGGAGCTGTTTTTT
>TRBD2|TRBJ2-1|TRBV20-1|.
CSARVLAGVGDEQFF
TGCAGTGCTAGAGTCCTAGCGGGAGTTGGCGATGAGCAGTTCTTC
>.|TRBJ2-5|TRBV6-5|.
CASSVGIEGRGETQYF
TGTGCCAGCAGTGTAGGCATCGAGGGGAGAGGGGAGACCCAGTACTTC
>.|TRBJ1-4|TRBV30|few
CACPARGAPEKLFF
TGTGCCTGTCCCGCCCGGGGGGCACCTGAAAAACTGTTTTTT
>.|TRBJ2-1|TRBV13|.
CASSPGGDEQFF
TGTGCCAGCAGCCCAGGGGGGGATGAGCAGTTCTTC
>.|TRBJ1-1|TRBV12-3/TRBV12-4|few
CASSPWGIHTEAFF
TGTGCCAGCAGTCCATGGGGTATTCACACTGAAGCTTTCTTT
>.|TRBJ1-4|TRBV12-3/TRBV12-4|few
CASSYDGSEKLFF
TGTGCCAGCAGTTACGACGGAAGCGAAAAACTGTTTTTT
>.|TRBJ2-5|TRBV4-1|.
CASSQDLGGSQETQYF
TGCGCCAGCAGCCAAGATTTAGGAGGGTCTCAAGAGACCCAGTACTTC
>.|TRBJ2-2|TRBV4-3|once
CASSQGPPNTGELFF
TGCGCCAGCAGCCAAGGGCCTCCCAACACCGGGGAGCTGTTTTTT
>.|TRBJ2-7|TRBV12-3/TRBV12-4|once
CASSRDTSDEQYF
TGTGCCAGCAGCCGGGACACCTCTGACGAGCAGTACTTC
>.|TRBJ1-1|TRBV7-9|.
CASSFLLGDTEAFF
TGTGCCAGCAGCTTTCTTCTAGGGGACACTGAAGCTTTCTTT
>.|TRBJ1-2|TRBV28|.
CASSPPEYGYTF
TGTGCCAGCAGTCCTCCGGAGTATGGCTACACCTTC
>.|TRBJ1-1|TRBV12-3/TRBV12-4|few
CASSLGGMGTEAFF
TGTGCCAGCAGTTTGGGGGGAATGGGTACTGAAGCTTTCTTT
>.|TRBJ2-3|TRBV12-3/TRBV12-4|.
CASSLYLPDTQYF
TGTGCCAGCAGTTTATACCTCCCCGATACGCAGTATTTT
>.|TRBJ2-7|TRBV4-3|.
CASSQFIQGGEQYF
TGCGCCAGCAGCCAATTCATCCAGGGAGGCGAGCAGTACTTC